This T cell receptor beta chain emerged from a study of T-cell reconstitution after alpha-beta-depleted transplantation in children. Findings of the study overall: From surviving recipient T cells and thymic progenitors came the high day-60 TCRbeta diversity observed in some patients. Newly produced T cells mostly provided counts and TCRbeta diversity after one year, as hyperexpanded clones declined. Alpha-beta T cells about two months after transplant reportedly derived from several hundred expanded graft clones.

This clonotype came up many times. Antigen: not known. The TCRbeta library incorporated unique molecular identifiers. Each CDR3 protein gets one entry after TCRdb re-called the PCR reads with MiXCR. The data show 250,000 or so distinct CDR3 sequences, under 9.5% seen once. The sequencing used PBMCs, mostly from graft donor cells, collected 180 days after TCRalphabeta/CD19-depleted stem cell transplant. This receptor was taken from a male patient between 10 and 17 years old who had a stem cell transplant for acute lymphoblastic leukemia, so the T cells may come from the graft donor.

The CDR3 DNA follows: TGTGCCAGCAGAACGACAGGGGAAGAGACCCAGTACTTC. Encoded protein: CASRTTGEETQYF. The genes are TRBV27 and TRBJ2-5; 8 bases fit TRBD1. The V segment lost 6 bases and the J segment 3 bases; nucleotides outside the gene matches: 3. This CDR3 region has 13 residues. CDR1 and CDR2 from the germline V gene are MNHEY and SMNVEV (reference sequence).